The 16 T cell receptor beta chains below were found in one sample sequenced in a study of blood T cells in healthy people across ages (dated by TCRdb to 2015 to 2017). To prepare the library, 5' RACE was applied. The sequencing machine was an Illumina HiSeq 2500. A second roughly 7 to 11 cycle PCR used a sample-barcoded 5' primer and a J-beta primer mix. In TCRdb, the public reads were trimmed at Q25 with fastp and aligned with MiXCR, with productive beta chains retained. Rows are unified per CDR3 protein, each entry keeping the most common DNA and genes. Here the sample has under 700,000 distinct CDR3 sequences; approximately 25% occur a single time. Around 10% of the sample lies in the top ten. The data also belong to a second study, concerning T cells of mothers and their children.

The sample consisted of blood. The receptors originated from a boy under 18 in good health.

This clonotype was detected only a few times. The chain uses TRBV6-5 and TRBJ2-1; 9 nucleotides match TRBD1. The J call may be wrong; the DNA end is better matched by TRBJ2-5. This CDR3 comprises 14 residues. Per germline, CDR1 MNHEY and CDR2 SVGAGI. The CDR3 bases are TGTGCCAGCAGTTACAGAGACAGGGGGGAGACCCAGTACTTC. It codes for CASSYRDRGETQYF.

The chain couples TRBV11-2 to TRBJ1-1; D is unresolved. Trimming cost V 1 base and J 2 bases, with 11 bases left between them. The CDR3 loop spans 15 amino acids. Per germline, CDR1 SGHAT and CDR2 FQNNGV. The CDR3 DNA reads as TGTGCCAGCAGCTTAGGAGCCAGAGTTAACACTGAAGCTTTCTTT. Translating it yields CASSLGARVNTEAFF.

The V call is TRBV18, the J call TRBJ2-2; D is unresolved. This CDR3 contains 13 residues. The V end lost 5 bases, the J end lost 8 bases, and 12 bases lay between the germline ends. Germline V lookup: CDR1 KGHSH, CDR2 LQKENI. This chain's CDR3 is CASSAAIEGELFF. CDR3 DNA sequence: TGTGCCAGCTCAGCCGCAATCGAAGGGGAGCTGTTTTTT.

This clonotype was detected only a few times. The chain recombines TRBV6-2 or TRBV6-3 with TRBJ2-7, with D possibly being TRBD1 (6 bases). CDR1 is MNHEY, CDR2 SVGEGT, per germline. CDR3 length: 16 residues. V lost 4 bases and J 4 bases, leaving 20 bases between the germline ends. For the CDR3, the DNA is TGTGCCAGCAGTTTCCACCAGGGGCTACTTTTTTACGAGCAGTACTTC. It translates to CASSFHQGLLFYEQYF.

A few counts support this clonotype. The J gene is TRBJ1-2, the V gene TRBV3-1, with TRBD1 identical over 7 bases. Germline V gene lookup returns CDR1 LGHDT and CDR2 YNNKEL (reference sequence). There are 15 residues in the CDR3. Trimming cost V 0 bases and J 8 bases; bases outside gene matches: 9. The chain's CDR3 is CASSQDLVTGFGYTF. The CDR3 DNA is TGTGCCAGCAGCCAAGATCTTGTGACAGGGTTCGGCTACACCTTC.

V usage is TRBV12-3 or TRBV12-4 and J usage is TRBJ2-7, with a possible D match to TRBD2 (6 bases). The CDR3 runs to 15 residues. The ends were cut back, 3 bases at V and 3 bases at J, with 15 bases in the middle. The CDR3 coding sequence is TGTGCCAGCAGTTTCGGGGGAGCACCTTACTACGAGCAGTACTTC. This translates into CASSFGGAPYYEQYF.

This clonotype appeared a few times. The J gene is TRBJ2-7, the V gene TRBV7-2; possible D gene TRBD1, 5 bases. The CDR3 has 15 residues. Looked up from germline, CDR1 is SGHTA and CDR2 is FQGNSA. V shed 1 base and J shed 6 bases, with 16 bases lying between them. This CDR3 reads CASSLGTGPFSEQYF. The CDR3 bases are TGTGCCAGCAGCTTAGGTACAGGCCCATTTAGCGAGCAGTACTTC.

The chain joins TRBV7-2 to TRBJ2-7; 8 bases align to TRBD2. After removal of 5 bases from V and 0 bases from J, the junction contained 3 bases not matched to a gene. Germline-derived CDR1 and CDR2 are SGHTA and FQGNSA. The CDR3 length is 14 residues. The CDR3 DNA sequence: TGTGCCAGCAGCCAGAGCGGGAGCTCCTACGAGCAGTACTTC. It codes for CASSQSGSSYEQYF.

This clonotype was observed a few times. The chain is built from TRBV12-3 or TRBV12-4 and TRBJ1-2; D not certain. The CDR3 runs 12 residues. With 2 bases removed from V and 6 bases from J, the gap between germline ends came to 7 bases. The CDR3 nucleotides read TGTGCCAGCAGTTTAAGAAACCATGGCTACACCTTC. Protein: CASSLRNHGYTF.

The chain links TRBV9 to TRBJ2-1; TRBD2 aligns across 7 bases. Germline V gene data show CDR1 as SGDLS and CDR2 as YYNGEE. Trimming at V came to 0 bases and at J to 2 bases, leaving 2 bases not matched to a gene. The CDR3 loop spans 15 amino acids. The chain's CDR3 is CASSVVAGAYNEQFF. In nucleotides, the CDR3 is TGTGCCAGCAGCGTAGTTGCGGGAGCCTACAATGAGCAGTTCTTC.

V and J are TRBV12-3 or TRBV12-4 and TRBJ2-5; D possibly corresponds to TRBD2 (7 bases). The CDR3 is made up of 18 amino acids. V was pared by 3 bases and J by 0 bases, with 20 bases between. CDR3 nucleotides: TGTGCCAGCAGTTTGGGAAAGCGGACTAGGGGGTACCAAGAGACCCAGTACTTC. As protein: CASSLGKRTRGYQETQYF.

The chain employs TRBV20-1 and TRBJ2-7; TRBD1 matches 7 bases. This CDR3 has 15 amino acids. Germline CDR1 reads DFQATT; CDR2 reads SNEGSKA (reference sequence). V dropped 0 bases and J dropped 3; count of bases not matched to a gene: 8. CDR3 sequence reads: CSARDQRQGGYEQYF. As DNA, the CDR3 is TGCAGTGCTAGAGATCAGAGACAGGGTGGCTACGAGCAGTACTTC.

The table lists this clonotype with a count of one. V is TRBV7-9 and J is TRBJ2-7; 10 bases fit TRBD1. Trimming at V came to 3 bases and at J to 2 bases, leaving 7 bases not matched to a gene. Germline V gene lookup returns CDR1 SEHNR and CDR2 FQNEAQ (reference sequence). The CDR3 runs 16 residues. DNA of the CDR3: TGTGCCAGCAGCTTGCCAGGGACAGGGGCCCCCTACGAGCAGTACTTC. It encodes CASSLPGTGAPYEQYF.

V is TRBV9 and J is TRBJ2-3, with 10 positions matching TRBD2. CDR3 length equals 17 residues. V dropped 0 bases and J dropped 0; count of bases not matched to a gene: 4. Germline lookup yields CDR1 SGDLS and CDR2 YYNGEE. The CDR3 sequence: CASSVVASGGSTDTQYF. The DNA for the CDR3 is TGTGCCAGCAGCGTAGTGGCTAGCGGGGGAAGCACAGATACGCAGTATTTT.

This clonotype was detected only once. The chain carries TRBV5-1 and TRBJ2-5; 10 bases map to TRBD1. CDR3 length equals 15 residues. V gave up 4 bases and J gave up 3 bases; unmatched junction bases: 6. Per the germline V gene, CDR1 is SGHRS and CDR2 is YFSETQ. The CDR3 sequence is CASSKPGTGEETQYF. In nucleotides, the CDR3 is TGCGCCAGCAGCAAACCCGGGACAGGGGAAGAGACCCAGTACTTC.

The chain links TRBV5-7 to TRBJ2-5; 7 bases line up with TRBD2. TRBV5-7 is flagged as an ORF with uncertain function. V gave up 3 bases and J gave up 2 bases; unmatched junction bases: 1. The CDR3 has 13 residues. The chain's CDR3 is CASSSAGQETQYF. CDR3 in DNA: TGTGCCAGCAGCTCAGCGGGACAAGAGACCCAGTACTTC.